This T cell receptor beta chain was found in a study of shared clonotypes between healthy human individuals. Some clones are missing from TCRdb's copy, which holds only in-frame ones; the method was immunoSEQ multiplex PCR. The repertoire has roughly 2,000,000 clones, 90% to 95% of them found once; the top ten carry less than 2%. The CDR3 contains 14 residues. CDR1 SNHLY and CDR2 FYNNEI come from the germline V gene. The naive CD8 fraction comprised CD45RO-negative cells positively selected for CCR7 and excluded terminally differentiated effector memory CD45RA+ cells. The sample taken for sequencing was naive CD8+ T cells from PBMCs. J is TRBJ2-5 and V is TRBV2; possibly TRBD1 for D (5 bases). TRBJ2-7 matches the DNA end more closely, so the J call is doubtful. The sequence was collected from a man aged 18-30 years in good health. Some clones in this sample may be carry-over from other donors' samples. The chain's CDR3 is CASSEGPRASEQYF. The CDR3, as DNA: TGTGCCAGCAGTGAAGGGCCCAGGGCCAGCGAGCAGTACTTC.